This paragraph covers one T cell receptor beta chain sequence. What it binds is unknown. Given a much more abundant clone one base away, this may be a read error. The iRepertoire nested amplicon-rescue multiplex PCR amplified TCR alpha and beta CDR3s from RNA. Input was roughly 85-400 ng of tissue mRNA or PBMC total RNA. In TCRdb, the multiplex PCR reads were re-called with MiXCR into one record per CDR3 protein. The data show 100,000 to 150,000 distinct CDR3 sequences, approximately 25% seen once. The data stem from a study of glioma-infiltrating T cells. The study's findings and limits: Very few CDR3 sequences were shared between tissue and blood.

CDR1 and CDR2 (germline): SGHTA, FQGNSA. The CDR3 totals 16 residues. The origin of this receptor is a human donor with low-grade glioma or glioblastoma, undergoing nonglioma brain surgery, or in good health (not recorded which). The sequenced sample was glioma tissue, nonneoplastic brain tissue, or PBMCs (not recorded which). The chain joins TRBV7-2 to TRBJ2-3, with 11 nucleotides matching TRBD1. Written as DNA, the CDR3 is TGTGCCATCAGCGACGGAGTGGACAGGGGGCCAGATACGCAGTATTTT. Translation: CAISDGVDRGPDTQYF.